Below, one T cell receptor (beta chain) is given with its context. Original processing methods: For nucleated cells, counts were estimated from reference gene primer amplification. The data were produced by immunoSEQ multiplex PCR, yet TCRdb's version contains in-frame clones alone and is incomplete. V and J calls plus clone size are reproduced from that table; the DNA served to infer D and trimming. The sample carries over 150,000 clones, 81% recorded once. This record comes from a study of blood T cell repertoires in COVID-19. In the study overall: The United States, Italy and Spain were the sources of the acute and convalescent COVID-19 samples. PBMCs, B-cell-depleted T cells, or T cells provided the cDNA or gDNA that made up the material.

Germline lookup yields CDR1 MNHEY and CDR2 SVGEGT. This CDR3 has 16 amino acids. The ends were cut back, 0 bases at V and 7 bases at J, with 13 bases in the middle. The Seattle site enrolled patients during active infection and followed them longitudinally. The chain carries TRBV6-2 or TRBV6-3 and TRBJ1-6; D gene uncertain. The clonotype was recovered from a woman aged 80 or over with COVID-19, enrolled during active disease. Sequenced material: peripheral blood. CDR3 sequence: CASSYSRRVLNSPLHF. The DNA for the CDR3 is TGTGCCAGCAGTTACTCGAGGCGGGTTCTGAATTCACCCCTCCACTTT.